This T cell receptor (beta chain) was profiled in a study of regulatory T cells in long-lasting Graves disease. Study findings and constraints: Limited sample numbers may have lowered accuracy.

As concerns this clonotype: What it recognizes is unknown.

Arm-PCR of CDR3 regions and iRepertoire HTBI primers were the basis on which TCR beta libraries were built. From the multiplex PCR reads, TCRdb called clonotypes with MiXCR, one entry per CDR3 protein. The sample shows around 480,000 distinct CDR3 sequences, about a sixth of them seen only once. Time point denoted: newly diagnosed GD, antithyroid drugs for less than 3 months. The TCR library was prepared using RNA isolated from PBMCs. The sample also formed part of further work on T cells in Graves' hyperthyroidism and ophthalmopathy. As that report states: Patients with uncontrolled infections, other autoimmune diseases, pregnancy or lactation were excluded. Among thyroid clonotypes expanded above 0.001, most also appeared in blood.

The source of this sequence is a man aged 35-49 years with Graves disease. Source: peripheral blood mononuclear cells (PBMCs), taken at new diagnosis, from a patient treated with antithyroid drugs.

The CDR3 nucleotides read TGTGCCAGCAGTGTCCCTGGGGCCCGGGCGGAGACCCAGTACTTC. It translates to CASSVPGARAETQYF. This chain connects TRBV6-1 to TRBJ2-5; a possible D gene is TRBD1 (5 bases). The CDR3 totals 15 residues. V was shortened by 4 bases and J by 5 bases, with 17 bases between the two germline ends. Germline CDR1 and CDR2: MNHNS and SASEGT.